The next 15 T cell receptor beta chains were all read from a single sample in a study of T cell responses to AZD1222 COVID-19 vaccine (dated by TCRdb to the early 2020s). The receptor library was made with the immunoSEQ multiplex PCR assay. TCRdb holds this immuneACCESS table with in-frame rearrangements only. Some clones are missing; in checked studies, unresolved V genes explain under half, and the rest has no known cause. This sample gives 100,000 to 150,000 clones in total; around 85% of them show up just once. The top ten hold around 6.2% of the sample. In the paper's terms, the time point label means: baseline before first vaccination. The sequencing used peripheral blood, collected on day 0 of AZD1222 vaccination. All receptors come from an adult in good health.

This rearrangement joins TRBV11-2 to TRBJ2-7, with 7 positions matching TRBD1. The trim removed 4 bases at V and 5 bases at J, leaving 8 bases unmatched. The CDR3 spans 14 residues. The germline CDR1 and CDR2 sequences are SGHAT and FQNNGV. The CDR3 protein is CASSSTGKTHEQYF. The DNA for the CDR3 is TGTGCCAGCAGCTCGACAGGGAAAACCCACGAGCAGTACTTC. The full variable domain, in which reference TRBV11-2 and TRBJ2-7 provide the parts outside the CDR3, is EAGVAQSPRYKIIEKRQSVAFWCNPISGHATLYWYQQILGQGPKLLIQFQNNGVVDDSQLPKDRFSAERLKGVDSTLKIQPAKLEDSAVYLCASSSTGKTHEQYFGPGTRLTVT.

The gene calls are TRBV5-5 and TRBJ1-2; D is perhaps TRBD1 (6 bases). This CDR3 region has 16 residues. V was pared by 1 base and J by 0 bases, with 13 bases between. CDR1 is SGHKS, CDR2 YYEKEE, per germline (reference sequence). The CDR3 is CASSLYSGESNYGYTF. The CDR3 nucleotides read TGTGCCAGCAGCTTGTACTCAGGGGAATCTAACTATGGCTACACCTTC.

In nucleotides, the CDR3 is TGCAGCGTCCAACGTGGACAGGGGGGAACTGAAGCTTTCTTT. This codes for CSVQRGQGGTEAFF. The V and J genes are TRBV29-1 and TRBJ1-1; 10 bases agree with TRBD1. CDR1 SQVTM and CDR2 ANQGSEA come from the germline V gene. The CDR3 extends over 14 amino acids. V shed 6 bases, J shed 5 bases, and the junction held 9 bases outside the gene matches.

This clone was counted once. CDR3 residues: CASSESPGGFHEQYF. The CDR3 DNA follows: TGTGCCAGCAGCGAATCCCCGGGGGGGTTCCACGAGCAGTACTTC. The V gene is TRBV28, the J gene TRBJ2-7; TRBD2 agrees at 8 bases. Trimming took 6 bases from V and 5 from J; bases not matched to a gene: 12. CDR1 and CDR2 from the germline V gene are MDHEN and SYDVKM. CDR3 length equals 15 residues.

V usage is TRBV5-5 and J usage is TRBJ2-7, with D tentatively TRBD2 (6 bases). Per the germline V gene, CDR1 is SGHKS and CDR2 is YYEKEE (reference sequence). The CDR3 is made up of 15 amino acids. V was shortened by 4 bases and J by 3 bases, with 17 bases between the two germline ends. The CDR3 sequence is CASSAYRGLLYEQYF. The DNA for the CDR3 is TGTGCCAGCAGCGCCTATAGGGGACTCCTCTACGAGCAGTACTTC. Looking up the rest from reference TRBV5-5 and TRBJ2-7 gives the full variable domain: DAGVTQSPTHLIKTRGQQVTLRCSPISGHKSVSWYQQVLGQGPQFIFQYYEKEERGRGNFPDRFSARQFPNYSSELNVNALLLGDSALYLCASSAYRGLLYEQYFGPGTRLTVT.

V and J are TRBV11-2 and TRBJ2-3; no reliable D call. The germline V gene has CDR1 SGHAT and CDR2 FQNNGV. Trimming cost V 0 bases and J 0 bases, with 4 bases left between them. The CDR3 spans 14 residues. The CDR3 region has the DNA TGTGCCAGCAGCTTAGACCTAAGCACAGATACGCAGTATTTT. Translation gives CASSLDLSTDTQYF.

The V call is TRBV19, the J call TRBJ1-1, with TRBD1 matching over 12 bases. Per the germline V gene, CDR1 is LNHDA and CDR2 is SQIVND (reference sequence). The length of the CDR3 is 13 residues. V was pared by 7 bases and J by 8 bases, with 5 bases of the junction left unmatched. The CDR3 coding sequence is TGTGCCAGTAAGGGACAGGGGGCTGACGAAGCTTTCTTT. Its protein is CASKGQGADEAFF.

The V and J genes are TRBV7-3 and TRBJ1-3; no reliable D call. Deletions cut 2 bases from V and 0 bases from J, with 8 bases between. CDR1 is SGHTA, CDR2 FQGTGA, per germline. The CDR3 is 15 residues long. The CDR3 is CASSLPGSSGNTIYF. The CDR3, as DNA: TGTGCCAGCAGCTTACCCGGATCCTCTGGAAACACCATATATTTT.

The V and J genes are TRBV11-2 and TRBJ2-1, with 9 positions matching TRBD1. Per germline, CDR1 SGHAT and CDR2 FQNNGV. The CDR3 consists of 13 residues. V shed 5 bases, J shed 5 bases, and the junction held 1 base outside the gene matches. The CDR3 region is CASSRTGDNEQFF. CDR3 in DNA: TGTGCCAGCAGCCGGACAGGGGACAATGAGCAGTTCTTC.

The CDR3 DNA reads TGTGCCAGCCGGCGGGACTTCAACACCGGGGAGCTGTTTTTT. As protein: CASRRDFNTGELFF. The chain links TRBV6-5 to TRBJ2-2, with a weak D call TRBD2 (6 bases). In germline, CDR1 is MNHEY, CDR2 SVGAGI. CDR3 length equals 14 residues. Trimming cost V 8 bases and J 2 bases, with 12 bases left between them.

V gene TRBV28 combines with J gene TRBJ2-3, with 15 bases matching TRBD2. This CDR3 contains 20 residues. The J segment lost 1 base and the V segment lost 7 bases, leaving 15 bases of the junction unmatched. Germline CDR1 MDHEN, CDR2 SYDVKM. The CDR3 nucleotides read TGTGCCAGCAAACCTTACCCCGGACTAGCGGGGGGGCCTGGCACAGATACGCAGTATTTT. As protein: CASKPYPGLAGGPGTDTQYF.

The CDR3 protein is CASRGDPTGGYTF. The DNA for the CDR3 is TGCGCCAGCAGGGGGGACCCTACGGGTGGCTACACCTTC. The chain couples TRBV5-1 to TRBJ1-2, with D maybe TRBD1 (5 bases). Germline V lookup: CDR1 SGHRS, CDR2 YFSETQ. V was cut by 5 bases and J by 7 bases, with 15 bases left in between. This CDR3 is 13 amino acids long.

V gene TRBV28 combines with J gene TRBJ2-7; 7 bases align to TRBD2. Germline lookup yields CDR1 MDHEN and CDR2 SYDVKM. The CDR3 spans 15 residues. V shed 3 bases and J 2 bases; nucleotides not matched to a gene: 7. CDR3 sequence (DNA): TGTGCCAGCAGTTTGGGAGGGCCTCTACCCTACGAGCAGTACTTC. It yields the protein CASSLGGPLPYEQYF.

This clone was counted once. CDR3 amino acids: CATALAGETGELFF. The DNA of the CDR3 is TGTGCCACTGCTCTGGCAGGGGAAACCGGGGAGCTGTTTTTT. The V gene is TRBV28, the J gene TRBJ2-2, with a weak D call TRBD1 (6 bases). Germline V gene sequence: CDR1 MDHEN, CDR2 SYDVKM. V was clipped by 10 bases and J by 5 bases, with 17 bases between them. The CDR3 has 14 residues.

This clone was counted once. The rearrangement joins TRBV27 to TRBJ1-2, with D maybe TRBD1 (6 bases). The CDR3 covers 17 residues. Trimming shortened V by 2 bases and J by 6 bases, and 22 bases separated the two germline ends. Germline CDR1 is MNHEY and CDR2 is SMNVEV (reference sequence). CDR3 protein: CASSLGAGAGGRNGYTF. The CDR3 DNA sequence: TGTGCCAGCAGTTTAGGGGCAGGGGCTGGGGGTAGGAATGGCTACACCTTC.